The sequence of this T cell receptor (beta chain) was determined in a study of T cells in placental villitis. With regard to the full study: Placental TCR-beta repertoires were compared across villitis of unknown etiology, gestational-age-matched unaffected controls, and infectious villitis in order to test an allograft-versus-infection hypothesis. The investigation overall reported the following: With bulk tissue sequencing, helper, regulatory or cytotoxic T cells could not be distinguished, nor could maternal versus fetal T cells, and gamma-delta receptors were excluded. CMV-specific clone frequencies were higher in infectious CMV cases than in villitis of unknown etiology (0.011 vs 0.001), which did not differ from controls. Small amounts of decidua were contained in the paraffin blocks, so some of the captured T cells, especially in controls, may have been decidual rather than villous infiltrates.

As for this clone: What this receptor recognizes is not known. Base quality data are lacking; no much larger clone is found one base away.

TCR-beta CDR3 regions were amplified from genomic DNA with the immunoSEQ v4 bias-controlled multiplex PCR assay, run blinded to group allocation. Reference gene primers were added alongside TCR-beta primers to estimate nucleated cell and T cell quantities per sample. Sequencing of the libraries was performed on an Illumina MiSeq with a 100-cycle paired-end protocol. Per the authors' processing: The immunoSEQ Analyzer software was used to calculate diversity and richness, with richness measured by iChao1 and clonality based on Pielou evenness and Shannon diversity (range 0-1, where higher values mean less diversity). CDR3 amino acid sequences together with V/J genes were queried against VDJdb for CMV, EBV and influenza A specificities, with confidence 3 and substitution 2 applied. TCR-beta amino acid clonotype overlap between villitis of unknown etiology, infectious villitis and control repertoires was assessed with the Morisita-Horn index. TCRdb carries this immuneACCESS record with in-frame sequences only. Its versions omit some clonotypes, under half of them owing to an unresolved V gene in the studies checked, with the rest unexplained. The V and J calls and clone size come from that table; D and trimming were worked out from the DNA. The sample contains about 3,100 clones, over 75% of them found a single time. Of the sample, 15% to 20% falls within the top ten clones.

Five infectious villitis placentae were included, four with confirmed cytomegalovirus and one with Toxoplasma gondii, and were not matched to other groups. The mothers in the infectious villitis group were younger, carried smaller fetuses, and either delivered preterm or experienced intrauterine demise in two cases. After delivery, the placentae were collected and evaluated both grossly and histologically, and only then was archival tissue selected. Five 10-micron scrolls were cut from each FFPE block, and DNA was then isolated using the AllPrep DNA/RNA FFPE Tissue kit. NanoDrop was used to check DNA concentration and purity, and a Bioanalyzer was used to assess RNA quality. The source of this sequence is a human patient with infectious villitis; the placental T cells may come from both mother and fetus. Sequenced input: placental tissue containing maternal and fetal cells.

CDR3 protein: CASSFGQPLDTQYF. The DNA is TGTGCCAGCAGCTTTGGACAACCACTCGATACGCAGTATTTT. This sequence uses TRBV11-2 and TRBJ2-3; tentative D gene TRBD1, with 5 bases matching. The CDR3, cysteine through phenylalanine, is 14 amino acids long. Only the CDR3 DNA stays, 42 bases, in frame from base 1. The germline V gene encodes CDR1 SGHAT and CDR2 FQNNGV. V lost 3 bases and J lost 6 bases; the stretch between them is 13 bases long.